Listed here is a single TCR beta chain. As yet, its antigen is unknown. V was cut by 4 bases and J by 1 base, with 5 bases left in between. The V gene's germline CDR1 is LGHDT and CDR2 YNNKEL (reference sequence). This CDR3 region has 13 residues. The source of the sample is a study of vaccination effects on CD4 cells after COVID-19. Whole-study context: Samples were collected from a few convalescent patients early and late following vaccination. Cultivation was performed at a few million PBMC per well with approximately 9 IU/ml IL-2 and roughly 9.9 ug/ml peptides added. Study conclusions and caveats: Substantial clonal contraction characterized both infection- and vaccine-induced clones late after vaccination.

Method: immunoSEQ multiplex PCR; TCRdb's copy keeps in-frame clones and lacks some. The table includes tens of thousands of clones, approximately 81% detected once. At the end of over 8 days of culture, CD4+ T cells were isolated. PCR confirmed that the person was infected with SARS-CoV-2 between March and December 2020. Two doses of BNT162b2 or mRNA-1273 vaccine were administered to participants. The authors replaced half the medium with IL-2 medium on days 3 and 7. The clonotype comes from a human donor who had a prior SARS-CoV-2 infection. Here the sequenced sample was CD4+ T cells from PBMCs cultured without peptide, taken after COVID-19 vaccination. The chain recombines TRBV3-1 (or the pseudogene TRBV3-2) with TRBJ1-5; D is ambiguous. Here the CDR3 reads CASSPNSNQPQHF. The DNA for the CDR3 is TGTGCCAGCAGCCCCAACAGCAATCAGCCCCAGCATTTT.